The present T cell receptor beta chain was sequenced within a study of blood T cell repertoires in COVID-19. Study context: The cDNA or gDNA used as material had been derived from T cells, B-cell-depleted T cells, or PBMCs.

This table comes from immunoSEQ multiplex PCR, and its TCRdb copy is limited to in-frame clones, with some not included. The sample includes 340,000 or so clones, around 83% of them seen just once. The CDR3 is 14 residues long. With 1 base removed from V and 1 base from J, the gap between germline ends came to 7 bases. Germline CDR1 MNHEY, CDR2 SVGAGI. This sequence joins TRBV6-5 and TRBJ1-1; no reliable D call. This TCR came from a man aged 25 to 40 with active or convalescent COVID-19. Specimen: peripheral blood. The CDR3 here is CASSYFPENTEAFF. CDR3 DNA sequence: TGTGCCAGCAGTTACTTTCCAGAGAACACTGAAGCTTTCTTT.